The T cell receptor beta chain described here comes from a study of T cell responses to AZD1222 COVID-19 vaccine. Sequencing was performed with immunoSEQ multiplex PCR; in TCRdb, only in-frame clones are kept and a portion is missing. The repertoire holds about 100,000 clones, with about 89% as singletons. For this clone: Its antigen remains unidentified.

Findings and limits, study-wide: Donors were largely white British and mainly female; clonal diversity was possibly underestimated.

CDR3 size: 16 residues. V was shortened by 6 bases and J by 1 base, with 16 bases between the two germline ends. Germline V lookup: CDR1 MDHEN, CDR2 SYDVKM. V is TRBV28 and J is TRBJ1-5; D uncertain. The input for sequencing was peripheral blood, taken on day 0 of AZD1222 vaccination. This clonotype was sampled from an adult in good health. This CDR3 is CASSFPSTLSNQPQHF. CDR3 sequence (DNA): TGTGCCAGCAGCTTCCCTTCAACCCTGAGCAATCAGCCCCAGCATTTT.